These 5 T cell receptor beta chains were all obtained from the same sample, sequenced in a study of blood T cell repertoires in COVID-19. Sequencing was performed with immunoSEQ multiplex PCR; in TCRdb, only in-frame clones are kept and a portion is missing. The data hold some 300,000 clones, with around 89% observed a single time. Sequenced material: peripheral blood. The receptors come from a woman aged 25 to 39 who had recovered from COVID-19.

The chain employs TRBV5-1 and TRBJ2-3, with 10 bases identical to TRBD2. Trimming took 4 bases from V and 4 from J; bases not matched to a gene: 6. Germline CDR1 is SGHRS and CDR2 is YFSETQ. This CDR3 region has 15 residues. CDR3 bases: TGCGCCAGCAGCCCAATAGCGGGGGGCCCAGATACGCAGTATTTT. Translated, it gives CASSPIAGGPDTQYF.

The chain combines TRBV21-1 with TRBJ2-5; the DNA was not used to check the table's D call, TRBD1. TRBV21-1 has pseudogene status. The CDR3 extends over 14 amino acids. The CDR3 sequence is CASRPPGPKETQYF. The DNA for the CDR3 is TGTGCCAGCAGACCACCTGGCCCCAAAGAGACCCAGTACTTC.

The V gene is TRBV29-1, the J gene TRBJ2-4, with TRBD2 as a possible D gene (6 bases). The germline V gene encodes CDR1 SQVTM and CDR2 ANQGSEA. This CDR3 has 13 residues. Trimming cost V 6 bases and J 0 bases, with 9 bases left between them. Here the CDR3 DNA reads TGCAGCGTGGGGACTTTAGCCAAAAACATTCAGTACTTC. Amino acid sequence: CSVGTLAKNIQYF. Full variable domain (missing parts from reference TRBV29-1 and TRBJ2-4): SAVISQKPSRDICQRGTSLTIQCQVDSQVTMMFWYRQQPGQSLTLIATANQGSEATYESGFVIDKFPISRPNLTFSTLTVSNMSPEDSSIYLCSVGTLAKNIQYFGAGTRLSVL.

The rearrangement links TRBV7-6 to TRBJ2-7; no clear D gene. V was trimmed by 5 bases and J by 3 bases, leaving 17 bases between them. This CDR3 has 15 amino acids. Germline CDR1 SGHVS, CDR2 FNYEAQ. The CDR3 reads CASSARPGLYYEQYF. The CDR3 DNA reads TGTGCCAGCAGCGCACGACCAGGCCTGTACTACGAGCAGTACTTC.

The V gene is TRBV7-2, the J gene TRBJ1-3; D gene unclear. CDR1 SGHTA and CDR2 FQGNSA come from the germline V gene. Trimming removed 3 bases from V and 0 bases from J, with 9 bases in between. CDR3 length equals 15 residues. This CDR3 is CASSFISVSGNTIYF. The CDR3 DNA is TGTGCCAGCAGCTTTATCAGTGTCTCTGGAAACACCATATATTTT.